Sequencing of this T cell receptor beta chain was carried out in a study of tissue T cells after allogeneic stem cell transplantation. The V and J ends lost 5 bases and 4 bases respectively, with 9 bases between them. The CDR3 contains 12 residues. Germline V gene lookup returns CDR1 LGHDT and CDR2 YNNKQL (reference sequence). Survey-depth TCRbeta CDR3 sequencing reported V/J genes and productive frequencies. TCRdb's copy holds only in-frame clones and misses some; the assay was immunoSEQ multiplex PCR. The sample has 6,500 to 7,500 clones, under 50% seen once; the top ten hold around 7%. General study results and limits: Blood and spleen captured only part of the tissue TCR repertoire. Few T cell clones were shared across patients, but motif clusters showed tissue-specific shared signatures.

Time point in this sample: mouse harvest day 7 after allogeneic transplant. Each mouse received 10^7 T-cell-depleted marrow cells plus 10^6 splenic CD5+ T cells by tail vein. B6 (H2b) cells into BALB/c (H2d) mice; tissues taken at day 7 or 14. By sample fraction, this clone is medium-sized (0.01 to 0.1%). Its antigen is currently unknown. Gene names are the mouse ones. The CDR3 end lies 1 residue beyond the end of the read and is filled in from the germline J gene. V usage is TRBV4 and J usage is TRBJ2-7; D remains unclear. This sequence originates from a female BALB/c mouse given C57BL/6 T cells with graft-versus-host disease after an allogeneic hematopoietic cell transplant. Sequencing was performed on gut tissue. This CDR3 is CASSADRYEQYF. The sequenced part of the CDR3 DNA is TGTGCCAGCAGCGCGGACCGTTATGAACAGTAC.